A single sample is the source of the 18 T cell receptor beta chains below, sequenced in a study of blood T cell repertoires in COVID-19 (dated by TCRdb to 2020 to 2021). The library was obtained by the immunoSEQ multiplex PCR assay. TCRdb carries this immuneACCESS record with in-frame sequences only. Its versions omit some clonotypes, under half of them owing to an unresolved V gene in the studies checked, with the rest unexplained. This sample is represented by under 250,000 clones; about 80% of them were singletons. The top ten clones comprise about 2.3% of the sample. Input material: peripheral blood. These receptor sequences come from a woman in her thirties or forties with active or convalescent COVID-19.

The chain carries TRBV7-2 and TRBJ2-7, with D tentatively TRBD2 (7 bases). CDR1 and CDR2 from the germline V gene are SGHTA and FQGNSA. The V gene lost 0 bases and the J gene lost 4 bases, with 13 bases spanning the gap. The length of the CDR3 is 15 residues. CDR3 region: CASSLASGGPYEQYF. Here the CDR3 DNA reads TGTGCCAGCAGCTTAGCGTCGGGGGGCCCTTACGAGCAGTACTTC.

The V gene is TRBV4-1, the J gene TRBJ1-2; D unresolved. Germline assignment: CDR1 MGHRA and CDR2 YSYEKL. The CDR3 sequence is 16 residues long. With 4 bases removed from V and 0 bases from J, the gap between germline ends came to 15 bases. The CDR3 loop is CASSPPISGANYGYTF. CDR3 DNA sequence: TGCGCCAGCAGCCCTCCCATTAGTGGAGCTAACTATGGCTACACCTTC.

This clone was seen repeatedly, ten times or more. The chain is built from TRBV7-9 and TRBJ2-1, with D perhaps matching TRBD2 (6 bases). The CDR3 is made up of 15 amino acids. The germline gives CDR1 SEHNR, CDR2 FQNEAQ (reference sequence). V lost 0 bases and J lost 7, with 13 bases in between. Here the CDR3 reads CASSLARGGGNEQFF. Here the CDR3 DNA reads TGTGCCAGCAGCTTAGCGCGGGGTGGGGGTAATGAGCAGTTCTTC.

The V and J genes are TRBV25-1 and TRBJ2-7, with a possible D match to TRBD1 (6 bases). The CDR3 is 15 amino acids. V was clipped by 4 bases and J by 5 bases, with 18 bases between them. Per germline, CDR1 MGHDK and CDR2 SYGVNS. CDR3 sequence: CASSGTGYRSHEQYF. The CDR3 bases are TGTGCCAGCAGTGGTACAGGGTATAGGTCCCACGAGCAGTACTTC.

The chain links TRBV5-1 to TRBJ2-7; D is undetermined. Germline V gene sequence: CDR1 SGHRS, CDR2 YFSETQ. The CDR3 runs 14 residues. Trimming pared 0 bases from V and 5 bases from J, leaving 12 bases between. In nucleotides, the CDR3 is TGCGCCAGCAGCTTGGACCGAACGCAGGACGAGCAGTACTTC. Translating gives CASSLDRTQDEQYF.

The gene calls are TRBV19 and TRBJ1-5; 10 bases are shared with TRBD1. The V gene's germline CDR1 is LNHDA and CDR2 SQIVND (reference sequence). This CDR3 has 18 residues. With 6 bases clipped from V and 4 bases from J, the junction kept 15 bases outside the gene matches. For the CDR3, the DNA is TGTGCCAGTAGCGCCGGGACAGGGGTATCGATTCTAAATCAGCCCCAGCATTTT. Amino acid sequence: CASSAGTGVSILNQPQHF.

CDR3 sequence reads: CASSLLQGDEQFF. In DNA, the CDR3 is TGTGCCAGCAGCCTCCTACAGGGGGATGAGCAGTTCTTC. The V call is TRBV7-9, the J call TRBJ2-1, with 8 bases lining up with TRBD1. The CDR3 extends over 13 amino acids. Trimming at V came to 5 bases and at J to 8 bases, leaving 5 bases not matched to a gene. Germline V CDR1 and CDR2: SEHNR, FQNEAQ (reference sequence).

The V call is TRBV19, the J call TRBJ1-2; perhaps TRBD1 as D (6 bases). The germline CDR1 and CDR2 sequences are LNHDA and SQIVND (reference sequence). This CDR3 spans 20 amino acids. Trimming pared 3 bases from V and 5 bases from J, leaving 31 bases between. CDR3 bases: TGTGCCAGTAGTATTCATCGTGGGGGCAGGGCAGGGCGAGGGGTGTATGGCTACACCTTC. It codes for CASSIHRGGRAGRGVYGYTF.

The chain links TRBV27 to TRBJ2-3, with a possible D match to TRBD1 (5 bases). CDR1 is MNHEY and CDR2 is SMNVEV in the germline V gene (reference sequence). V shed 0 bases and J shed 4 bases, with 14 bases lying between them. There are 16 residues in the CDR3. For the CDR3, the DNA is TGTGCCAGCAGTTTATCTGGCAGGGCTGGGTCAGATACGCAGTATTTT. Protein product: CASSLSGRAGSDTQYF.

The rearrangement uses TRBV24-1 and TRBJ2-1, with 8 bases lining up with TRBD2. V was pared by 7 bases and J by 9 bases, with 10 bases of the junction left unmatched. Per the germline V gene, CDR1 is KGHDR and CDR2 is SFDVKD. The CDR3 is made up of 14 amino acids. CDR3 residues: CATRRGDTWGEQFF. The DNA for the CDR3 is TGTGCCACCAGGCGGGGGGACACCTGGGGTGAGCAGTTCTTC.

The gene calls are TRBV28 and TRBJ2-7, with D possibly matching TRBD1 (6 bases). The CDR3 loop spans 17 amino acids. V lost 2 bases and J lost 6, with 23 bases in between. Per germline, CDR1 MDHEN and CDR2 SYDVKM. This CDR3 is CASSLGTGWTVLAEQYF. The CDR3 region has the DNA TGTGCCAGCAGTTTAGGGACCGGGTGGACAGTTTTGGCCGAGCAGTACTTC.

This sequence joins TRBV5-1 and TRBJ2-5, with 11 bases matching TRBD2. The CDR3 has 17 amino acids. Trimming at V came to 4 bases and at J to 1 base, leaving 9 bases not matched to a gene. CDR1 is SGHRS and CDR2 is YFSETQ in the germline V gene. Here the CDR3 reads CASSPNPSGGSQETQYF. CDR3 in DNA: TGCGCCAGCAGCCCGAACCCTAGCGGGGGGAGCCAAGAGACCCAGTACTTC.

The chain joins TRBV5-1 to TRBJ2-7, with TRBD1 matching 8 bases. The CDR3 has 14 residues. Germline assignment: CDR1 SGHRS and CDR2 YFSETQ. J lost 5 bases, V lost 7 bases, and 11 bases had no gene match. CDR3 amino acids: CASLLGAGGDEQYF. CDR3 DNA sequence: TGCGCCAGCCTCCTAGGGGCAGGGGGCGACGAGCAGTACTTC.

This clone was picked up one time. The V call is TRBV5-4, the J call TRBJ1-2; 12 bases line up with TRBD1. The CDR3 has 16 amino acids. The germline CDR1 and CDR2 sequences are SGHNT and YYREEE (reference sequence). V lost 1 base and J lost 3; bases outside the gene matches: 4. The CDR3 DNA reads as TGTGCCAGCAGCTTGCGGGACAGGGGGCTCTACTATGGCTACACCTTC. It specifies CASSLRDRGLYYGYTF.

J is TRBJ2-7 and V is TRBV24-1; 10 nucleotides line up with TRBD2. CDR3 length equals 15 residues. CDR1 and CDR2 from the germline V gene are KGHDR and SFDVKD. J gave up 4 bases and V 5 bases, and 7 bases lay outside the gene matches. The CDR3 DNA follows: TGTGCCACCAGTGCCCAAGGGACTAGCGTATACGAGCAGTACTTC. It is translated as CATSAQGTSVYEQYF.

This sequence joins TRBV19 and TRBJ1-2; D uncertain. V dropped 7 bases and J dropped 5 bases, with 5 bases sitting between them. The CDR3 spans 10 residues. In germline, CDR1 is LNHDA, CDR2 SQIVND (reference sequence). Here the CDR3 reads CASKRYGYTF. DNA for the CDR3: TGTGCCAGTAAGAGGTATGGCTACACCTTC.

The genes are TRBV5-1 and TRBJ1-4, with D unresolved. The CDR3 covers 14 residues. Germline lookup yields CDR1 SGHRS and CDR2 YFSETQ. The V and J ends lost 4 bases and 2 bases respectively, with 9 bases between them. Here the CDR3 DNA reads TGCGCCAGCAGCCTTCAGTCGACTAATGAAAAACTGTTTTTT. Amino acid sequence: CASSLQSTNEKLFF. Based on the CDR3 plus reference TRBV5-1 and TRBJ1-4, the full variable domain is KAGVTQTPRYLIKTRGQQVTLSCSPISGHRSVSWYQQTPGQGLQFLFEYFSETQRNKGNFPGRFSGRQFSNSRSEMNVSTLELGDSALYLCASSLQSTNEKLFFGSGTQLSVL.

The V call is TRBV7-9, the J call TRBJ2-7, with TRBD1 matching over 8 bases. Germline loops: CDR1 SEHNR, CDR2 FQNEAQ (reference sequence). V gave up 1 base and J gave up 2 bases; unmatched junction bases: 4. CDR3 size: 15 residues. CDR3 in DNA: TGTGCCAGCAGCTTAGGACAGGGGCCTCCCTACGAGCAGTACTTC. The encoded protein is CASSLGQGPPYEQYF.